Below are 26 T cell receptor beta chains sequenced from a single sample in a study of T cells expressing NK-cell markers. TCRdb re-called the 5' RACE reads and gives one entry per CDR3 protein, without DNA. This sample's table has about 440,000 distinct CDR3 sequences. The sample comprised blood T cells: a sorted CD56 or NKG2C T cell subset, CD4+ or CD8+ T cells, or bulk PBMC T cells (not recorded which). Receptor source: a woman aged 18-69 years in good health.

This rearrangement joins TRBV7-3 to TRBJ1-1; TCRdb names TRBD1, which stays unverified in the absence of DNA. There are 14 residues in the CDR3. Germline CDR1 SGHTA, CDR2 FQGTGA. The CDR3 sequence is CASSLTGTGAEAFF. Drawing the rest from reference TRBV7-3 and TRBJ1-1, the complete variable domain is GAGVSQTPSNKVTEKGKYVELRCDPISGHTALYWYRQSLGQGPEFLIYFQGTGAADDSGLPNDRFFAVRPEGSVSTLKIQRTERGDSAVYLCASSLTGTGAEAFFGQGTRLTVV.

The rearrangement links TRBV28 to TRBJ1-1; TCRdb's D call, TRBD1, is unchecked because there is no DNA. This CDR3 is 13 amino acids long. Germline loops: CDR1 MDHEN, CDR2 SYDVKM. This chain's CDR3 is CASRDNVNTEAFF.

The CDR3: CASSGGQTTLSNQPQHF. This chain joins TRBV5-5 and TRBJ1-5; TCRdb names TRBD1, which stays unverified in the absence of DNA. This CDR3 region has 17 residues. Germline V gene lookup returns CDR1 SGHKS and CDR2 YYEKEE (reference sequence).

The chain is built from TRBV20-1 and TRBJ2-5; TCRdb's assignment of TRBD2 cannot be checked, as there is no DNA. Germline values: CDR1 DFQATT, CDR2 SNEGSKA (reference sequence). This CDR3 comprises 15 residues. The CDR3 loop reads CSASDGALIEETQYF.

This chain joins TRBV27 and TRBJ2-7; TCRdb's assignment of TRBD1 cannot be checked, as there is no DNA. The CDR3 has 14 amino acids. The germline CDR1 and CDR2 sequences are MNHEY and SMNVEV (reference sequence). The CDR3: CASSSTQGWYEQYF.

The chain employs TRBV20-1 and TRBJ1-2; the D call from TCRdb, TRBD1, cannot be confirmed without DNA. This CDR3 is built from 13 residues. Germline CDR1 and CDR2: DFQATT and SNEGSKA (reference sequence). CDR3 sequence: CSADPGDLYGYTF.

This chain connects TRBV18 to TRBJ2-1. Germline V lookup: CDR1 KGHSH, CDR2 LQKENI. The CDR3 covers 14 residues. CDR3 protein: CASSPSRAYNEQFF.

V gene TRBV30 combines with J gene TRBJ1-6; TCRdb selects TRBD1, and the lack of DNA leaves this call unchecked. The germline gives CDR1 GTSNPN, CDR2 SVGIG (reference sequence). The CDR3 is 14 residues long. This chain's CDR3 is CACRRDTYNSPLHF.

The V gene is TRBV7-6, the J gene TRBJ2-1; the TRBD2 assignment by TCRdb is unverifiable without DNA. Looked up from germline, CDR1 is SGHVS and CDR2 is FNYEAQ. The CDR3 is 20 amino acids. CDR3 amino acids: CASSAPGTGTSGRADNEQFF.

This rearrangement joins TRBV12-3 or TRBV12-4 to TRBJ1-5; the D call from TCRdb, TRBD1, cannot be confirmed without DNA. The CDR3 contains 14 residues. CDR3 amino acids: CASSFQGNHQPQHF.

V usage is TRBV20-1 and J usage is TRBJ2-1; the TCRdb D gene call, TRBD1, has no DNA to confirm it. CDR3 length equals 13 residues. Per the germline V gene, CDR1 is DFQATT and CDR2 is SNEGSKA (reference sequence). CDR3 in amino acids: CSASVPNYNEQFF.

V is TRBV5-6 and J is TRBJ2-7; absent DNA, TCRdb's TRBD1 call cannot be checked. From germline, CDR1 is SGHDT and CDR2 YYEEEE. This CDR3 region has 14 residues. The CDR3: CASSPGGFTYEQYF. Based on the CDR3 plus reference TRBV5-6 and TRBJ2-7, the full variable domain is DAGVTQSPTHLIKTRGQQVTLRCSPKSGHDTVSWYQQALGQGPQFIFQYYEEEERQRGNFPDRFSGHQFPNYSSELNVNALLLGDSALYLCASSPGGFTYEQYFGPGTRLTVT.

The V call is TRBV3-1, the J call TRBJ2-5; TCRdb proposes TRBD1, but this gene call is untestable without DNA. This CDR3 has 14 residues. From germline, CDR1 is LGHDT and CDR2 YNNKEL (reference sequence). CDR3 protein: CASSRGGSQETQYF.

The chain has TRBV25-1 and TRBJ1-2. Germline V gene sequence: CDR1 MGHDK, CDR2 SYGVNS. CDR3 length equals 13 residues. This CDR3 is CASSENSFYGYTF.

V usage is TRBV5-1 and J usage is TRBJ2-1; TCRdb designates TRBD2, a call that cannot be tested without DNA. Germline V gene sequence: CDR1 SGHRS, CDR2 YFSETQ. The CDR3 loop spans 15 amino acids. The CDR3: CASTRLAGDYNEQFF.

The chain carries TRBV2 and TRBJ2-6; with no DNA, the TCRdb D assignment of TRBD2 cannot be verified. Germline V CDR1 and CDR2: SNHLY, FYNNEI. The CDR3 is 15 residues long. The CDR3 reads CASTTGMAGANVLTF.

This rearrangement joins TRBV10-3 to TRBJ2-1; the D call from TCRdb, TRBD2, cannot be confirmed without DNA. This CDR3 spans 14 amino acids. Germline V CDR1 and CDR2: ENHRY, SYGVKD. The CDR3 spells CAIRGTSGNNEQFF.

The chain recombines TRBV20-1 with TRBJ2-5; the TRBD2 assignment by TCRdb is unverifiable without DNA. The CDR3 is 14 amino acids. Per the germline V gene, CDR1 is DFQATT and CDR2 is SNEGSKA (reference sequence). The CDR3 sequence is CSAVTSGGLETQYF.

This chain uses TRBV19 with TRBJ2-7; without DNA, the TCRdb call of TRBD2 cannot be checked. The CDR3 runs 15 residues. Looked up from germline, CDR1 is LNHDA and CDR2 is SQIVND (reference sequence). The CDR3 reads CASTSMAGGLYEQYF.

The chain combines TRBV7-2 with TRBJ2-1; TCRdb's D gene call, TRBD1, goes unchecked for lack of DNA. CDR3 length equals 14 residues. Looked up from germline, CDR1 is SGHTA and CDR2 is FQGNSA. CDR3 region: CASSPGTGGVEQFF. The entire variable domain, with the rest obtained from reference TRBV7-2 and TRBJ2-1, is as follows: GAGVSQSPSNKVTEKGKDVELRCDPISGHTALYWYRQSLGQGLEFLIYFQGNSAPDKSGLPSDRFSAERTGGSVSTLTIQRTQQEDSAVYLCASSPGTGGVEQFFGPGTRLTVL.

The chain links TRBV7-9 to TRBJ2-5; absent DNA, TCRdb's TRBD1 call cannot be checked. Germline V gene data show CDR1 as SEHNR and CDR2 as FQNEAQ (reference sequence). This CDR3 region has 16 residues. CDR3 loop: CASSPRAAGGQETQYF.

This chain connects TRBV7-2 to TRBJ2-2; TCRdb proposes TRBD2, but this gene call is untestable without DNA. The germline CDR1 and CDR2 sequences are SGHTA and FQGNSA. This CDR3 has 13 residues. This CDR3 is CASSLGGGVELFF.

The rearrangement links TRBV11-1 to TRBJ2-1; the TCRdb call, TRBD1, lacks DNA for checking. The CDR3 has 18 amino acids. Germline V gene data show CDR1 as SGHAT and CDR2 as FQDESV (reference sequence). The CDR3 is CASSLHNPDSSRGNEQFF.

J is TRBJ2-5 and V is TRBV28; TCRdb's D gene call, TRBD1, goes unchecked for lack of DNA. CDR1 is MDHEN and CDR2 is SYDVKM in the germline V gene. The CDR3 runs 13 residues. CDR3 sequence: CASRQGGQETQYF.

The J gene is TRBJ2-5, the V gene TRBV19; checking the TCRdb D call of TRBD2 is not possible without DNA. The CDR3 is made up of 15 amino acids. Germline V gene lookup returns CDR1 LNHDA and CDR2 SQIVND (reference sequence). CDR3 protein: CASSPLLAGRETQYF.

The CDR3 here is CSAPRQDGLSNQPQHF. This chain joins TRBV20-1 and TRBJ1-5; TCRdb indicates TRBD1, and absent DNA this call remains unverified. This CDR3 spans 16 amino acids. CDR1 and CDR2 (germline): DFQATT, SNEGSKA (reference sequence).